Following are 23 T cell receptor beta chains from one sample sequenced in a study of T cell responses to AZD1222 COVID-19 vaccine. Clones were sequenced by immunoSEQ multiplex PCR, and TCRdb holds only the in-frame ones, with some missing. The table shows around 63,000 clones, with over 75% occurring only once. This specimen was peripheral blood, taken on day 0 of AZD1222 vaccination. The source of these receptors is an adult in good health.

This clone has ten or more counts. The chain is built from TRBV13 and TRBJ2-1, with D hard to call. Germline CDR1 and CDR2: PRHDT and FYEKMQ (reference sequence). V was shortened by 5 bases and J by 4 bases, with 18 bases between the two germline ends. This CDR3 is 16 amino acids long. The CDR3 DNA is TGTGCCAGCAGCACCTCCACCCGGTGGTGGTACAATGAGCAGTTCTTC. It codes for CASSTSTRWWYNEQFF. Variable domain in full (rest from reference TRBV13 and TRBJ2-1): AAGVIQSPRHLIKEKRETATLKCYPIPRHDTVYWYQQGPGQDPQFLISFYEKMQSDKGSIPDRFSAQQFSDYHSELNMSSLELGDSALYFCASSTSTRWWYNEQFFGPGTRLTVL.

The gene calls are TRBV2 and TRBJ2-5, with D hard to call. This CDR3 is built from 15 residues. Trimming took off 7 bases at V and 0 bases at J, with 15 bases between the two ends. The germline CDR1 and CDR2 sequences are SNHLY and FYNNEI. CDR3 sequence: CASMNLVGNQETQYF. The CDR3 DNA reads TGTGCCAGCATGAACCTAGTGGGGAACCAAGAGACCCAGTACTTC.

This clone came up a few times. The chain couples TRBV6-5 to TRBJ2-7; 12 nucleotides align to TRBD2. The CDR3 runs 14 residues. V shed 5 bases, J shed 3 bases, and the junction held 2 bases outside the gene matches. Germline-derived CDR1 and CDR2 are MNHEY and SVGAGI. Written as DNA, the CDR3 is TGTGCCAGCAGTAGACTAGCGGGGGACTACGAGCAGTACTTC. Translation gives CASSRLAGDYEQYF.

This chain joins TRBV24-1 and TRBJ2-1; D is possibly TRBD1 (5 bases). Per the germline V gene, CDR1 is KGHDR and CDR2 is SFDVKD. Trimming removed 3 bases from V and 9 bases from J, with 11 bases in between. This CDR3 region has 13 residues. This CDR3 is CATSDGVRAEQFF. Here the CDR3 DNA reads TGTGCCACCAGTGATGGGGTCAGGGCTGAGCAGTTCTTC.

The rearrangement uses TRBV4-1 and TRBJ1-1; D may be TRBD1 (5 bases). Trimming shortened V by 1 base and J by 4 bases, and 16 bases separated the two germline ends. The CDR3 is 16 residues long. In germline, CDR1 is MGHRA, CDR2 YSYEKL. The CDR3 loop is CASSQAIEGRITEAFF. The CDR3 coding sequence is TGCGCCAGCAGCCAAGCGATCGAGGGGCGAATCACTGAAGCTTTCTTT.

The CDR3 region is CASSFRTFPGGELFF. The CDR3 DNA is TGTGCCAGCAGTTTCAGGACCTTTCCGGGCGGGGAGCTGTTTTTT. V and J are TRBV27 and TRBJ2-2; D call uncertain. Germline V gene lookup returns CDR1 MNHEY and CDR2 SMNVEV (reference sequence). The CDR3 sequence is 15 residues long. V lost 3 bases and J 7 bases, leaving 15 bases between the germline ends.

This chain uses TRBV5-6 with TRBJ1-2; D is perhaps TRBD1 (5 bases). The germline V gene has CDR1 SGHDT and CDR2 YYEEEE. The CDR3 has 13 amino acids. The V end was cut by 4 bases, the J end by 4 bases, with 11 bases between. The CDR3 spells CASSRGPVYGYTF. The CDR3 DNA reads TGTGCCAGCAGCAGGGGACCGGTCTATGGCTACACCTTC.

The V call is TRBV5-1, the J call TRBJ1-2; 9 bases are shared with TRBD1. CDR1 SGHRS and CDR2 YFSETQ come from the germline V gene. V trimming: 4 bases; J trimming: 8 bases; junction bases outside the gene matches: 9. The CDR3 runs to 14 residues. The CDR3 region is CASSGAGQGDGYTF. CDR3 in DNA: TGCGCCAGCAGCGGGGCGGGACAGGGTGACGGCTACACCTTC.

This rearrangement joins TRBV15 to TRBJ1-2; weak D call: TRBD1 (5 bases). Germline CDR1 reads LNHNV; CDR2 reads YYDKDF (reference sequence). V lost 3 bases, J lost 2 bases, and 16 bases lay in between. CDR3 length: 16 residues. CDR3 amino acids: CATSRGENPGNYGYTF. DNA for the CDR3: TGTGCCACCAGCAGGGGGGAAAATCCCGGGAACTATGGCTACACCTTC.

The rearrangement joins TRBV9 to TRBJ2-1; no reliable D call. Trimming took 0 bases from V and 5 from J, leaving 9 bases between them. Germline V lookup: CDR1 SGDLS, CDR2 YYNGEE. The CDR3 extends over 14 amino acids. Here the CDR3 reads CASSVVGEDNEQFF. As DNA, the CDR3 is TGTGCCAGCAGCGTAGTTGGTGAAGACAATGAGCAGTTCTTC.

V is TRBV5-4 and J is TRBJ2-1; possibly TRBD2 for D (5 bases). Germline values: CDR1 SGHNT, CDR2 YYREEE (reference sequence). The CDR3 totals 15 residues. V lost 3 bases to trimming and J lost 0 bases, with 10 bases between them. CDR3 loop: CASSYIGSSYNEQFF. The DNA of the CDR3 is TGTGCCAGCAGCTACATTGGGAGCTCCTACAATGAGCAGTTCTTC.

CDR3 amino acids: CASSPRTGNTGELFF. CDR3 nucleotides: TGTGCCAGCAGTCCTCGGACAGGGAACACCGGGGAGCTGTTTTTT. The J gene is TRBJ2-2, the V gene TRBV6-5, with 7 bases fitting TRBD1. Germline trimming cut 5 bases from V and 1 base from J; bases unmatched to any gene: 4. The CDR3 contains 15 residues. Germline V gene lookup returns CDR1 MNHEY and CDR2 SVGAGI.

The rearrangement joins TRBV6-2 or TRBV6-3 to TRBJ1-5; possible D gene TRBD1, 5 bases. Germline-derived CDR1 and CDR2 are MNHEY and SVGEGT. This CDR3 region has 16 residues. V gave up 3 bases and J gave up 0 bases, with 12 bases separating them. In DNA, the CDR3 is TGTGCCAGCAGTTATTCGGGGGTCTATAGCAATCAGCCCCAGCATTTT. Its protein is CASSYSGVYSNQPQHF.

The rearrangement links TRBV6-5 to TRBJ1-1; weak D call: TRBD1 (5 bases). V was shortened by 5 bases and J by 6 bases, with 19 bases between the two germline ends. The CDR3 sequence is 15 residues long. Germline assignment: CDR1 MNHEY and CDR2 SVGAGI. The CDR3 sequence: CASSTILGAGAEAFF. The CDR3 DNA is TGTGCCAGCAGTACGATTTTGGGAGCGGGGGCTGAAGCTTTCTTT.

The V and J genes are TRBV5-1 and TRBJ2-2, with 8 bases aligning to TRBD1. The CDR3 sequence is 15 residues long. Germline CDR1 and CDR2: SGHRS and YFSETQ. After removal of 3 bases from V and 9 bases from J, the junction contained 10 bases not matched to a gene. CDR3 bases: TGCGCCAGCAGCTCGGACAGGGTAGAGATAAGGGAGCTGTTTTTT. It specifies CASSSDRVEIRELFF.

V gene TRBV6-5 combines with J gene TRBJ2-7; 13 nucleotides agree with TRBD2. Losses at the gene ends were 6 bases for V and 2 bases for J; bases not matched to a gene: 4. This CDR3 comprises 15 residues. The germline CDR1 and CDR2 sequences are MNHEY and SVGAGI. In nucleotides, the CDR3 is TGTGCCAGCAGGGAGACTAGCGGGGGGCCCTACGAGCAGTACTTC. It encodes CASRETSGGPYEQYF.

The genes are TRBV4-1 and TRBJ2-7; 7 nucleotides match TRBD1. Germline V CDR1 and CDR2: MGHRA, YSYEKL. The V gene end was trimmed by 0 bases and the J gene end by 1 base; junction bases not matched to a gene: 12. CDR3 length equals 18 residues. This CDR3 is CASSQDFRNRGFSYEQYF. The CDR3 DNA reads TGCGCCAGCAGCCAAGATTTCCGTAACAGGGGTTTTTCCTACGAGCAGTACTTC.

The sample holds a few counts of this clone. The rearrangement uses TRBV11-2 and TRBJ1-5; a possible D gene is TRBD1 (6 bases). Germline V CDR1 and CDR2: SGHAT, FQNNGV. This CDR3 has 15 residues. Between the trimmed V and J ends, which lost 0 bases and 8 bases, there was a span of 14 bases. The CDR3: CASSLDLGRGEPQHF. In nucleotides, the CDR3 is TGTGCCAGCAGCTTAGATCTCGGCAGGGGCGAGCCCCAGCATTTT.

J is TRBJ1-1 and V is TRBV29-1; D uncertain. V lost 6 bases and J lost 7, with 9 bases in between. CDR3 length: 10 residues. Per the germline V gene, CDR1 is SQVTM and CDR2 is ANQGSEA. CDR3 protein: CSVGHYEAFF. The CDR3 coding sequence is TGCAGCGTCGGTCACTATGAAGCTTTCTTT.

This clone was seen just once. The chain carries TRBV11-1 and TRBJ2-2; no clear D. Germline CDR1 is SGHAT and CDR2 is FQDESV (reference sequence). The CDR3 spans 14 residues. Trimming left V 4 bases short and J 3 bases short, with 9 bases between. In nucleotides, the CDR3 is TGTGCCAGCAGCTCGCCGGAAGACACCGGGGAGCTGTTTTTT. Its protein product is CASSSPEDTGELFF.

This chain joins TRBV25-1 and TRBJ2-2; 11 nucleotides match TRBD2. Germline V gene sequence: CDR1 MGHDK, CDR2 SYGVNS. The junction had 6 bases not matched to a gene; V was cut back by 6 bases and J by 0 bases. This CDR3 comprises 17 residues. The CDR3 DNA follows: TGTGCCAGCAGCCCTAGCGGGGGGCGAGCGAACACCGGGGAGCTGTTTTTT. Protein: CASSPSGGRANTGELFF.

The chain couples TRBV7-3 to TRBJ2-1; a weak D match, TRBD2 (6 bases). Trimming shortened V by 5 bases and J by 2 bases, and 16 bases separated the two germline ends. Germline lookup yields CDR1 SGHTA and CDR2 FQGTGA. The CDR3 is 16 amino acids. The CDR3: CASSVLGLPTYNEQFF. The CDR3 DNA reads as TGTGCCAGCAGCGTATTAGGACTACCAACCTACAATGAGCAGTTCTTC.

This rearrangement joins TRBV3-1 (or the pseudogene TRBV3-2) to TRBJ2-5, with 7 bases matching TRBD2. The germline V gene has CDR1 LGHDT and CDR2 YNNKEL (reference sequence). V shed 6 bases and J 3 bases; nucleotides not matched to a gene: 7. The CDR3 is made up of 14 amino acids. As DNA, the CDR3 is TGTGCCAGCAGTAGGCGCGGGGGAGAAGAGACCCAGTACTTC. Its translation: CASSRRGGEETQYF.